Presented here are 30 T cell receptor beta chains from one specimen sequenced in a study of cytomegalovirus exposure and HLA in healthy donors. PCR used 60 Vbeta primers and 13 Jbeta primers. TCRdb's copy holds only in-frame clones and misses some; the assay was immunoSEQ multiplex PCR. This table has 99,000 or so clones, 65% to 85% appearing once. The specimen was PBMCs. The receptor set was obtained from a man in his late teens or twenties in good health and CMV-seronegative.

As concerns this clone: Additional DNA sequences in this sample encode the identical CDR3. CDR3 protein: CASSVGTSGTYEQYF. The CDR3, as DNA: TGTGCCAGCAGCGTAGGGACTAGCGGGACCTACGAGCAGTACTTC. The chain combines TRBV9 with TRBJ2-7, with 12 bases that match TRBD2. Germline-derived CDR1 and CDR2 are SGDLS and YYNGEE. V shed 0 bases and J 2 bases; nucleotides not matched to a gene: 0. This CDR3 has 15 residues.

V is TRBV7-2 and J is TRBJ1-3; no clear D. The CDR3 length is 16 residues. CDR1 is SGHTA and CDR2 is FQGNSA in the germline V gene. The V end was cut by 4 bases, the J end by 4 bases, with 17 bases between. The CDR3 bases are TGTGCCAGCAGCTCCGGTGGGGAGGGAACAGGAAACACCATATATTTT. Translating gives CASSSGGEGTGNTIYF.

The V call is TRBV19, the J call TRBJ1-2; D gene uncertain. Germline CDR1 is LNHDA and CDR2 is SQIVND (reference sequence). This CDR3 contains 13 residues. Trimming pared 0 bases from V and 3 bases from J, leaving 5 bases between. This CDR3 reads CASSIDSYYGYTF. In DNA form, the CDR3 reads TGTGCCAGTAGTATAGATAGCTACTATGGCTACACCTTC.

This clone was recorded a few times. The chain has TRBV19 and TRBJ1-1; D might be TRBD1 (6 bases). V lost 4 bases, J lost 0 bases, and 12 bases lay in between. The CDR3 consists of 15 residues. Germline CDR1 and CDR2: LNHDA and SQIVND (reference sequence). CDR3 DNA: TGTGCCAGTAGTAGCAGGGGCACGATGAACACTGAAGCTTTCTTT. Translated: CASSSRGTMNTEAFF. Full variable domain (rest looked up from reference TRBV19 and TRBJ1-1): DGGITQSPKYLFRKEGQNVTLSCEQNLNHDAMYWYRQDPGQGLRLIYYSQIVNDFQKGDIAEGYSVSREKKESFPLTVTSAQKNPTAFYLCASSSRGTMNTEAFFGQGTRLTVV.

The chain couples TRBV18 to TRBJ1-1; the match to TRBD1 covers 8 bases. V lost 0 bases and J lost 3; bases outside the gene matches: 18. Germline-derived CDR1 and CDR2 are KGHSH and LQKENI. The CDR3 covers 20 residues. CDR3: CASSPPVLRDRGFSDTEAFF. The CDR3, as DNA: TGTGCCAGCTCACCACCCGTCCTCCGAGACAGGGGATTTTCGGACACTGAAGCTTTCTTT. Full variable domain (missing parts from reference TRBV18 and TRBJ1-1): NAGVMQNPRHLVRRRGQEARLRCSPMKGHSHVYWYRQLPEEGLKFMVYLQKENIIDESGMPKERFSAEFPKEGPSILRIQQVVRGDSAAYFCASSPPVLRDRGFSDTEAFFGQGTRLTVV.

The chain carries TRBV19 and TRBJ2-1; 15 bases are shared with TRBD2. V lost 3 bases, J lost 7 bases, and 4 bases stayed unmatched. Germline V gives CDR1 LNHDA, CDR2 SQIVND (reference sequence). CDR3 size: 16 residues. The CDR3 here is CASSIWTSGRGNEQFF. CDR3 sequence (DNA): TGTGCCAGTAGTATCTGGACTAGCGGGAGGGGAAATGAGCAGTTCTTC.

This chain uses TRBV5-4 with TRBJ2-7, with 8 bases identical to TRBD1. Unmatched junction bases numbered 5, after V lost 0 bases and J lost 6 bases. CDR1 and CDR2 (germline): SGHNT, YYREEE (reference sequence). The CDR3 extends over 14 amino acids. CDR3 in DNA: TGTGCCAGCAGCTTGGGAGACAGGGGACCCGAGCAGTACTTC. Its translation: CASSLGDRGPEQYF.

The CDR3 here is CASSQGPRQWGNEKLFF. Written as DNA, the CDR3 is TGTGCCAGCAGCCAAGGTCCCAGACAGTGGGGCAATGAAAAACTGTTTTTT. V and J are TRBV14 and TRBJ1-4, with D perhaps TRBD1 (5 bases). The V end lost 1 base, the J end lost 5 bases, and 17 bases lay between the germline ends. The germline V gene encodes CDR1 SGHDN and CDR2 FVKESK. The CDR3 totals 17 residues.

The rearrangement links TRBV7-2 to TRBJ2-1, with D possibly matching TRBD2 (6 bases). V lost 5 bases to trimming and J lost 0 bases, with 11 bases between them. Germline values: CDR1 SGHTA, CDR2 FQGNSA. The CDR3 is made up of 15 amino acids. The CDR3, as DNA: TGTGCCAGCAGCCAGAGCGGGTTCTCCTACAATGAGCAGTTCTTC. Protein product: CASSQSGFSYNEQFF.

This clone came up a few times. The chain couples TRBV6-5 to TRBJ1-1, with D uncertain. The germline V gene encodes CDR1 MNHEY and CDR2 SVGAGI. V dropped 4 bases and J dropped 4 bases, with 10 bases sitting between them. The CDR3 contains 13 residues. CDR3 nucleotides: TGTGCCAGCAGTTTTGTTCCAGTCACTGAAGCTTTCTTT. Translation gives CASSFVPVTEAFF.

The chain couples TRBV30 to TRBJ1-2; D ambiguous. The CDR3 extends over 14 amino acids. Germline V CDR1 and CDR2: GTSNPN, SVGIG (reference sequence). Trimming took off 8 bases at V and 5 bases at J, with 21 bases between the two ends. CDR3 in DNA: TGTGCCAAAGGAGAAGCACATTATCCTTATGGCTACACCTTC. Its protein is CAKGEAHYPYGYTF.

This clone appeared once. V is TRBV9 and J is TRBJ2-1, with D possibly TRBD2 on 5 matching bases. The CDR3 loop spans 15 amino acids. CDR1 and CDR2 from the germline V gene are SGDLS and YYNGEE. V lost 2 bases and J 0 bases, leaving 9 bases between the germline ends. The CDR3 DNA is TGTGCCAGCAGCGTTCTGGGAGTCTCCTACAATGAGCAGTTCTTC. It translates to CASSVLGVSYNEQFF.

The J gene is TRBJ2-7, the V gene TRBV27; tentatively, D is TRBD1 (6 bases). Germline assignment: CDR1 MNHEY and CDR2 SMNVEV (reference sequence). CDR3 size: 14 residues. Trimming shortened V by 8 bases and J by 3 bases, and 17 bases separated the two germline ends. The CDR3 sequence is CASAPRDTHYEQYF. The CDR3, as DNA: TGTGCCAGCGCGCCCCGGGACACGCACTACGAGCAGTACTTC.

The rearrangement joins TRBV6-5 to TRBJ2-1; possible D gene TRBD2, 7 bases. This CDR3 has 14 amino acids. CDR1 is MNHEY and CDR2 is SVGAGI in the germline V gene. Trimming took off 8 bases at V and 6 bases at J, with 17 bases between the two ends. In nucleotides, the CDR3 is TGTGCCAGCCGCTTGGGGGGCGGGGGCAATGAGCAGTTCTTC. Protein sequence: CASRLGGGGNEQFF.

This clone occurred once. The CDR3 loop is CASSFRDRGNEQFF. The CDR3 DNA reads as TGTGCCAGCAGTTTCCGGGACAGGGGAAATGAGCAGTTCTTC. The chain couples TRBV28 to TRBJ2-1; 10 bases match TRBD1. CDR1 and CDR2 (germline): MDHEN, SYDVKM. Trimming took 3 bases from V and 7 from J; bases not matched to a gene: 3. CDR3 length: 14 amino acids.

Written as DNA, the CDR3 is TGTGCCAGCAGTTACTCGGGAGTCAGGGGGTATGAGACCCAGTACTTC. Protein sequence: CASSYSGVRGYETQYF. The chain recombines TRBV6-5 with TRBJ2-5; 7 bases are shared with TRBD1. CDR1 MNHEY and CDR2 SVGAGI come from the germline V gene. The CDR3 is made up of 16 amino acids. The V segment lost 0 bases and the J segment 5 bases; nucleotides outside the gene matches: 9.

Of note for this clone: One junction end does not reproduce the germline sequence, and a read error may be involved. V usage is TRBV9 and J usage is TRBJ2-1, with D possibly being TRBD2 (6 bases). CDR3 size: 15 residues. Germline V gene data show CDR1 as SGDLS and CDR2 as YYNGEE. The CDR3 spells CANSVPTSSYNEQFF. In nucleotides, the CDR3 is TGTGCCAACAGCGTACCGACTAGCTCCTACAATGAGCAGTTCTTC.

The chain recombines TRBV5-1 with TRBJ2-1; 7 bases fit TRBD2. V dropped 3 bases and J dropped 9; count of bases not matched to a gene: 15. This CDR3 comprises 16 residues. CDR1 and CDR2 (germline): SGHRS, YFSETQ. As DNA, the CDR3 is TGCGCCAGCAGCTCAACCGGGACTATAGCCCCTGGTGAGCAGTTCTTC. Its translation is CASSSTGTIAPGEQFF. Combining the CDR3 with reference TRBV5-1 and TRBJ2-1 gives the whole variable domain KAGVTQTPRYLIKTRGQQVTLSCSPISGHRSVSWYQQTPGQGLQFLFEYFSETQRNKGNFPGRFSGRQFSNSRSEMNVSTLELGDSALYLCASSSTGTIAPGEQFFGPGTRLTVL.

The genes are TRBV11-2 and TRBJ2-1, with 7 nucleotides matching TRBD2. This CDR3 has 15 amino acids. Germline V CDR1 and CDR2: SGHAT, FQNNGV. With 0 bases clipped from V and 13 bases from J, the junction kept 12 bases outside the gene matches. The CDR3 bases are TGTGCCAGCAGCTTAGAGGCCTGGAGCGGGGTACGACAGTTCTTC. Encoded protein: CASSLEAWSGVRQFF. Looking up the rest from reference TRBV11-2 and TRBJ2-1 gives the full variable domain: EAGVAQSPRYKIIEKRQSVAFWCNPISGHATLYWYQQILGQGPKLLIQFQNNGVVDDSQLPKDRFSAERLKGVDSTLKIQPAKLEDSAVYLCASSLEAWSGVRQFFGPGTRLTVL.

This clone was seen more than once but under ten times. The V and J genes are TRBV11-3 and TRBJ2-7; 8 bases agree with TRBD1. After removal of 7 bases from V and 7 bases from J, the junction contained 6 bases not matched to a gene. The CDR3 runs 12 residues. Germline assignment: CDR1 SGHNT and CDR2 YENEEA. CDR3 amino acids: CASMGRGREQYF. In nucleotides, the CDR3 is TGTGCCAGCATGGGCAGGGGGCGAGAGCAGTACTTC.

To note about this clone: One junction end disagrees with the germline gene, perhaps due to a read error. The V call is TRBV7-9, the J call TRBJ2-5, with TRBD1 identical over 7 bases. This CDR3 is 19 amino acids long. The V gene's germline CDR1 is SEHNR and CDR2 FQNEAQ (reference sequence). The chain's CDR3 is CSSSLGVGVTGARRETQYF. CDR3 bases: TGTTCCAGCAGCTTAGGGGTAGGGGTTACAGGGGCTCGACGGGAGACCCAGTACTTC. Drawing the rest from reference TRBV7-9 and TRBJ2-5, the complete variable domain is DTGVSQNPRHKITKRGQNVTFRCDPISEHNRLYWYRQTLGQGPEFLTYFQNEAQLEKSRLLSDRFSAERPKGSFSTLEIQRTEQGDSAMYLCSSSLGVGVTGARRETQYFGPGTRLLVL.

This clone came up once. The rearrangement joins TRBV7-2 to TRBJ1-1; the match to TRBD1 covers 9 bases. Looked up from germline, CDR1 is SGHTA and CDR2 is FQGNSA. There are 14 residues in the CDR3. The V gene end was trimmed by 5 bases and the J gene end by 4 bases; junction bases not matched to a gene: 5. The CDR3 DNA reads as TGTGCCAGCAGCCAACAGGGGGCCGGCACTGAAGCTTTCTTT. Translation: CASSQQGAGTEAFF.

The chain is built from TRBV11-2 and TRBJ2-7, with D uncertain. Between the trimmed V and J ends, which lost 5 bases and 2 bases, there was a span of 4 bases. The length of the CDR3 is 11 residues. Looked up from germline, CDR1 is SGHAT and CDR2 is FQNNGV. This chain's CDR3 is CASSPAYEQYF. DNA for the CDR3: TGTGCCAGCAGCCCGGCCTACGAGCAGTACTTC.

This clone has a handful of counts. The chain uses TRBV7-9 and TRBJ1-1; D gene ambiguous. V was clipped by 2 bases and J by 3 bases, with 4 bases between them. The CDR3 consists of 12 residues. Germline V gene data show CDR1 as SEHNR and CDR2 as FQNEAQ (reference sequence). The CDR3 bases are TGTGCCAGCAGCTTACCCGACACTGAAGCTTTCTTT. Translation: CASSLPDTEAFF. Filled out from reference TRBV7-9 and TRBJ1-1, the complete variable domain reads DTGVSQNPRHKITKRGQNVTFRCDPISEHNRLYWYRQTLGQGPEFLTYFQNEAQLEKSRLLSDRFSAERPKGSFSTLEIQRTEQGDSAMYLCASSLPDTEAFFGQGTRLTVV.

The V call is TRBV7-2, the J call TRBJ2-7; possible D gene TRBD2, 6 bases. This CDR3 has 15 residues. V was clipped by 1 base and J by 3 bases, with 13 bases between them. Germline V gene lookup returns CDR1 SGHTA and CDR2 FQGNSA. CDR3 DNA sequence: TGTGCCAGCAGCTTAGTAGAGGGCGGGGTCTACGAGCAGTACTTC. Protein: CASSLVEGGVYEQYF.

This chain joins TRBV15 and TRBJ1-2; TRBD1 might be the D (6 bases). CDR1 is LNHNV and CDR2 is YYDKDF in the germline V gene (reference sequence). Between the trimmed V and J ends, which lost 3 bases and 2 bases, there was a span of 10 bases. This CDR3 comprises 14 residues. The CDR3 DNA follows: TGTGCCACCAGCAGGAGGACAGAAAACTATGGCTACACCTTC. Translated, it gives CATSRRTENYGYTF.

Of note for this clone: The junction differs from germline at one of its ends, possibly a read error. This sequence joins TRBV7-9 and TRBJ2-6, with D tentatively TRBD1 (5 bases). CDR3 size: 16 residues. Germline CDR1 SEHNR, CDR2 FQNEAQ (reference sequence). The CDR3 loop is CSSSFYQGTGANVLTF. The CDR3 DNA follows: TGTTCCAGCAGCTTCTATCAGGGAACTGGGGCCAACGTCCTGACTTTC.

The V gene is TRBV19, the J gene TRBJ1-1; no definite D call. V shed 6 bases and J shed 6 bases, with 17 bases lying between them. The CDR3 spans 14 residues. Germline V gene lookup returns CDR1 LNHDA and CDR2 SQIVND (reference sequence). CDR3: CASRITPSGAEAFF. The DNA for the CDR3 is TGTGCCAGTAGAATAACCCCAAGCGGAGCTGAAGCTTTCTTT.

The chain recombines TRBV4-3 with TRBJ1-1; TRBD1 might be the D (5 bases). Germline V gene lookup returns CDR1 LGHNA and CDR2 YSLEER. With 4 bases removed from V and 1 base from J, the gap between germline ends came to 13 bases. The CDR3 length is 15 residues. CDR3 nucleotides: TGCGCCAGCAGCCGGGGAGGACACCAGAACACTGAAGCTTTCTTT. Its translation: CASSRGGHQNTEAFF.

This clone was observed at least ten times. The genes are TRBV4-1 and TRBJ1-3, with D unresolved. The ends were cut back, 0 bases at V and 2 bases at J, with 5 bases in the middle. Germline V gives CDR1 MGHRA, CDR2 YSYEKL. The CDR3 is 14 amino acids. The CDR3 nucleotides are TGCGCCAGCAGCCAAGAATATCCTGGAAACACCATATATTTT. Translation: CASSQEYPGNTIYF.